The rows below give T cell receptor beta chains drawn from one sample of a study of shared clonotypes between healthy human individuals. Generated by immunoSEQ multiplex PCR, the TCRdb table keeps only in-frame clones and is missing some. The top ten clones hold 30% to 35% of a sample with roughly 720,000 clones, 90% of them seen once. Sequencing was carried out using memory CD8+ T cells from PBMCs. Receptor source: a man aged 18 to 30 in good health. Some clones in this sample may be carry-over from other donors' samples. Both conserved end residues are part of each CDR3. Each record gives: J gene, CDR3 length, D gene, clone size, V gene, CDR3 protein, CDR3 DNA. D genes are given only for firm matches. For some rows the clone size is stated as once, few or many, or as a class when expanded; others skip it.

j_gene: TRBJ1-2; len: 19; d_gene: TRBD1; abundance: -; v_gene: TRBV28; CDR3aa: CASSSPTNVGTETNYGYTF; CDR3nt: TGTGCCAGCAGTTCCCCGACAAATGTAGGGACAGAGACTAACTATGGCTACACCTTC
j_gene: TRBJ2-5; len: 12; d_gene: -; abundance: -; v_gene: TRBV19; CDR3aa: CASRAPGGTQYF; CDR3nt: TGTGCCAGTAGGGCCCCCGGGGGAACCCAGTACTTC
j_gene: TRBJ2-4; len: 16; d_gene: -; abundance: -; v_gene: TRBV5-1; CDR3aa: CASSFVGLGAKNIQYF; CDR3nt: TGCGCCAGCAGCTTCGTGGGGCTCGGCGCCAAAAACATTCAGTACTTC
j_gene: TRBJ2-1; len: 14; d_gene: TRBD2; abundance: -; v_gene: TRBV6-5; CDR3aa: CASSLSGSRNEQFF; CDR3nt: TGTGCCAGCAGCCTTAGCGGGAGCAGGAATGAGCAGTTCTTC
j_gene: TRBJ2-7; len: 14; d_gene: -; abundance: -; v_gene: TRBV9; CDR3aa: CASSVGSESYEQYF; CDR3nt: TGTGCCAGCAGCGTAGGGAGCGAAAGCTACGAGCAGTACTTC
j_gene: TRBJ2-1; len: 15; d_gene: -; abundance: -; v_gene: TRBV15; CDR3aa: CATSRDLRVGDEQFF; CDR3nt: TGTGCCACCAGCAGAGATCTTAGGGTTGGCGATGAGCAGTTCTTC
j_gene: TRBJ1-1; len: 15; d_gene: TRBD1; abundance: once; v_gene: TRBV28; CDR3aa: CASSFEGAVVAEAFF; CDR3nt: TGTGCCAGCAGTTTTGAGGGGGCGGTTGTGGCTGAAGCTTTCTTT
j_gene: TRBJ2-7; len: 15; d_gene: TRBD1; abundance: few; v_gene: TRBV5-4; CDR3aa: CASSPRDRTTYEQYF; CDR3nt: TGTGCCAGCAGCCCTAGGGACAGGACTACCTACGAGCAGTACTTC
j_gene: TRBJ2-2; len: 17; d_gene: TRBD2; abundance: -; v_gene: TRBV2; CDR3aa: CASSESSGSVGTGELFF; CDR3nt: TGTGCCAGCAGTGAATCTAGCGGGAGTGTTGGCACCGGGGAGCTGTTTTTT
j_gene: TRBJ2-7; len: 13; d_gene: TRBD1; abundance: -; v_gene: TRBV27; CDR3aa: CATHDRGDYEQYF; CDR3nt: TGTGCCACCCACGACAGGGGAGACTACGAGCAGTACTTC
j_gene: TRBJ2-5; len: 14; d_gene: -; abundance: -; v_gene: TRBV6-5; CDR3aa: CASSPTPTRETQYF; CDR3nt: TGTGCCAGCAGCCCCACCCCCACCCGGGAGACCCAGTACTTC
j_gene: TRBJ1-5; len: 12; d_gene: -; abundance: -; v_gene: TRBV7-2; CDR3aa: CASSPLGQPQHF; CDR3nt: TGTGCCAGCAGCCCCCTGGGTCAGCCCCAGCATTTT
j_gene: TRBJ1-4; len: 12; d_gene: -; abundance: -; v_gene: TRBV29-1; CDR3aa: CSTQGPNEKLFF; CDR3nt: TGCAGCACGCAGGGACCTAATGAAAAACTGTTTTTT
j_gene: TRBJ2-7; len: 14; d_gene: -; abundance: -; v_gene: TRBV18; CDR3aa: CASSPILGTDEQYF; CDR3nt: TGTGCCAGCTCACCAATTTTAGGTACGGACGAGCAGTACTTC
j_gene: TRBJ1-2; len: 12; d_gene: -; abundance: -; v_gene: TRBV13; CDR3aa: CASSWGRDGYTF; CDR3nt: TGTGCCAGCAGCTGGGGACGAGATGGCTACACCTTC
j_gene: TRBJ2-1; len: 11; d_gene: -; abundance: few; v_gene: TRBV10-3; CDR3aa: CAISPDNEQFF; CDR3nt: TGTGCCATCAGCCCAGACAATGAGCAGTTCTTC
j_gene: TRBJ2-5; len: 15; d_gene: TRBD1; abundance: -; v_gene: TRBV4-3; CDR3aa: CASSPTSGTEETQYF; CDR3nt: TGCGCCAGCAGCCCTACATCGGGGACAGAAGAGACCCAGTACTTC
j_gene: TRBJ2-3; len: 12; d_gene: -; abundance: -; v_gene: TRBV15; CDR3aa: CATSTLGDTQYF; CDR3nt: TGTGCCACCAGCACCCTGGGAGATACGCAGTATTTT
j_gene: TRBJ2-7; len: 13; d_gene: -; abundance: -; v_gene: TRBV28; CDR3aa: CASSPLRGYEQYF; CDR3nt: TGTGCCAGCAGCCCTTTGAGAGGCTACGAGCAGTACTTC
j_gene: TRBJ2-1; len: 14; d_gene: -; abundance: -; v_gene: TRBV7-9; CDR3aa: CASSSSWGFGEQFF; CDR3nt: TGTGCCAGCAGCTCCTCTTGGGGCTTTGGTGAGCAGTTCTTC
j_gene: TRBJ2-5; len: 15; d_gene: TRBD2; abundance: -; v_gene: TRBV7-3; CDR3aa: CASSSLAGGGETQYF; CDR3nt: TGTGCCAGCAGCTCCCTAGCGGGAGGGGGGGAGACCCAGTACTTC
j_gene: TRBJ2-3; len: 18; d_gene: TRBD2; abundance: once; v_gene: TRBV9; CDR3aa: CASSDEIYSGSWTDTQYF; CDR3nt: TGTGCCAGCAGCGATGAGATTTATAGCGGGAGTTGGACAGATACGCAGTATTTT
j_gene: TRBJ2-5; len: 11; d_gene: -; abundance: once; v_gene: TRBV28; CDR3aa: CASSPQETQYF; CDR3nt: TGTGCCAGCAGTCCCCAAGAGACCCAGTACTTC
j_gene: TRBJ2-5; len: 17; d_gene: -; abundance: -; v_gene: TRBV7-3; CDR3aa: CASSQLPGRGFQETQYF; CDR3nt: TGTGCCAGCAGCCAACTTCCGGGACGGGGATTCCAAGAGACCCAGTACTTC
j_gene: TRBJ2-1; len: 16; d_gene: TRBD2; abundance: -; v_gene: TRBV15; CDR3aa: CATSREGTSAYNEQFF; CDR3nt: TGTGCCACCAGCAGAGAAGGGACTAGCGCATACAATGAGCAGTTCTTC
j_gene: TRBJ2-7; len: 14; d_gene: TRBD1; abundance: -; v_gene: TRBV11-2; CDR3aa: CASSPWTGDHEQYF; CDR3nt: TGTGCCAGCAGCCCTTGGACAGGGGACCACGAGCAGTACTTC
j_gene: TRBJ1-2; len: 13; d_gene: -; abundance: -; v_gene: TRBV6-5; CDR3aa: CASSTAAAYGYTF; CDR3nt: TGTGCCAGCAGCACAGCTGCTGCTTATGGCTACACCTTC
j_gene: TRBJ1-2; len: 14; d_gene: -; abundance: -; v_gene: TRBV9; CDR3aa: CASSPSLDYYGYTF; CDR3nt: TGTGCCAGCAGCCCCTCACTCGACTACTATGGCTACACCTTC
j_gene: TRBJ2-1; len: 16; d_gene: TRBD2; abundance: -; v_gene: TRBV27; CDR3aa: CASSLSIGGSRDEQFF; CDR3nt: TGTGCCAGCAGTTTATCGATTGGCGGGAGTAGGGATGAGCAGTTCTTC
j_gene: TRBJ1-2; len: 14; d_gene: -; abundance: -; v_gene: TRBV29-1; CDR3aa: CSVEARQGPYGYTF; CDR3nt: TGCAGCGTTGAAGCCCGCCAGGGTCCCTATGGCTACACCTTC
j_gene: TRBJ2-1; len: 12; d_gene: -; abundance: -; v_gene: TRBV19; CDR3aa: CASSRVPDEQFF; CDR3nt: TGTGCCAGTAGTAGGGTTCCCGATGAGCAGTTCTTC
j_gene: TRBJ2-5; len: 13; d_gene: -; abundance: few; v_gene: TRBV27; CDR3aa: CASSSLYQETQYF; CDR3nt: TGTGCCAGCAGTTCCCTGTACCAAGAGACCCAGTACTTC
j_gene: TRBJ1-3; len: 13; d_gene: -; abundance: -; v_gene: TRBV25-1; CDR3aa: CASSVGGGNTIYF; CDR3nt: TGTGCCAGCAGTGTGGGAGGGGGAAACACCATATATTTT
j_gene: TRBJ2-3; len: 14; d_gene: -; abundance: -; v_gene: TRBV5-4; CDR3aa: CASSLEGFSDTQYF; CDR3nt: TGTGCCAGCAGCTTGGAGGGGTTCTCAGATACGCAGTATTTT
j_gene: TRBJ2-1; len: 17; d_gene: TRBD2; abundance: -; v_gene: TRBV5-1; CDR3aa: CASSLTSGRVSYNEQFF; CDR3nt: TGCGCCAGCAGCTTGACTAGCGGGAGGGTCTCGTACAATGAGCAGTTCTTC
j_gene: TRBJ1-2; len: 16; d_gene: TRBD1; abundance: -; v_gene: TRBV6-5; CDR3aa: CASSYKSGQGARGYTF; CDR3nt: TGTGCCAGCAGTTACAAATCGGGACAGGGGGCGCGGGGCTACACCTTC
j_gene: TRBJ2-7; len: 15; d_gene: -; abundance: -; v_gene: TRBV6-6; CDR3aa: CASSYEVAPPYEQYF; CDR3nt: TGTGCCAGCAGTTACGAGGTAGCGCCTCCCTACGAGCAGTACTTC
j_gene: TRBJ2-3; len: 15; d_gene: TRBD2; abundance: -; v_gene: TRBV4-1; CDR3aa: CASSLGTINTDTQYF; CDR3nt: TGCGCCAGCAGCCTCGGGACTATAAACACAGATACGCAGTATTTT
j_gene: TRBJ2-1; len: 14; d_gene: -; abundance: -; v_gene: TRBV19; CDR3aa: CASRSQESYNEQFF; CDR3nt: TGTGCCAGTAGATCGCAGGAGTCCTACAATGAGCAGTTCTTC
j_gene: TRBJ2-5; len: 15; d_gene: -; abundance: -; v_gene: TRBV7-9; CDR3aa: CASRQIVQGQETQYF; CDR3nt: TGTGCCAGCAGGCAAATAGTCCAGGGTCAAGAGACCCAGTACTTC
j_gene: TRBJ2-7; len: 13; d_gene: -; abundance: -; v_gene: TRBV6-1; CDR3aa: CASPTGGQYEQYF; CDR3nt: TGTGCCAGCCCCACCGGGGGGCAGTACGAGCAGTACTTC
j_gene: TRBJ2-7; len: 16; d_gene: -; abundance: -; v_gene: TRBV4-2; CDR3aa: CASSQEDMGRGREQYF; CDR3nt: TGTGCCAGCAGCCAAGAGGACATGGGCAGGGGGAGGGAGCAGTACTTC
j_gene: TRBJ2-5; len: 14; d_gene: -; abundance: -; v_gene: TRBV7-9; CDR3aa: CASSLGQLRETQYF; CDR3nt: TGTGCCAGCAGCTTAGGGCAACTTCGAGAGACCCAGTACTTC
j_gene: TRBJ2-3; len: 14; d_gene: -; abundance: -; v_gene: TRBV11-2; CDR3aa: CASSLRGRTDTQYF; CDR3nt: TGTGCCAGCAGCTTACGGGGCCGTACAGATACGCAGTATTTT
j_gene: TRBJ1-2; len: 14; d_gene: TRBD1; abundance: -; v_gene: TRBV19; CDR3aa: CASSFVEGAYGYTF; CDR3nt: TGTGCCAGTAGTTTCGTGGAGGGGGCTTATGGCTACACCTTC
j_gene: TRBJ2-3; len: 18; d_gene: -; abundance: -; v_gene: TRBV5-4; CDR3aa: CASSLGPLGTDRVDTQYF; CDR3nt: TGTGCCAGCAGCTTGGGCCCCTTAGGGACCGACCGAGTGGATACGCAGTATTTT
j_gene: TRBJ2-2; len: 17; d_gene: -; abundance: -; v_gene: TRBV18; CDR3aa: CASSPRNRDLNTGELFF; CDR3nt: TGTGCCAGCTCACCCAGAAACAGGGATCTCAACACCGGGGAGCTGTTTTTT
j_gene: TRBJ2-7; len: 12; d_gene: -; abundance: -; v_gene: TRBV5-6; CDR3aa: CASSLGLKGRFF; CDR3nt: TGTGCCAGCAGCTTGGGGTTAAAGGGGAGATTCTTC
j_gene: TRBJ2-2; len: 14; d_gene: -; abundance: -; v_gene: TRBV2; CDR3aa: CASMGGGVPGELFF; CDR3nt: TGTGCCAGCATGGGCGGAGGTGTACCCGGGGAGCTGTTTTTT
j_gene: TRBJ1-2; len: 16; d_gene: -; abundance: -; v_gene: TRBV7-9; CDR3aa: CASSLDGTQRASGYTF; CDR3nt: TGTGCCAGCAGCTTAGACGGAACCCAAAGAGCATCCGGCTACACCTTC
j_gene: TRBJ2-7; len: 16; d_gene: TRBD1; abundance: -; v_gene: TRBV28; CDR3aa: CASSDSLQGLSYEQYF; CDR3nt: TGTGCCAGCAGCGATTCCCTACAGGGGCTATCCTACGAGCAGTACTTC
j_gene: TRBJ2-5; len: 15; d_gene: -; abundance: -; v_gene: TRBV11-2; CDR3aa: CASSSKRIDPQTQYF; CDR3nt: TGTGCCAGCAGCTCCAAGCGCATCGATCCGCAGACCCAGTACTTC
j_gene: TRBJ2-7; len: 15; d_gene: TRBD1; abundance: -; v_gene: TRBV10-2; CDR3aa: CASSAPRDRAHEQYF; CDR3nt: TGCGCCAGCAGTGCTCCCCGGGACAGGGCGCACGAGCAGTACTTC
j_gene: TRBJ1-5; len: 15; d_gene: -; abundance: -; v_gene: TRBV5-1; CDR3aa: CASSLGTGGNQPQHF; CDR3nt: TGCGCCAGCAGCTTGGGGACGGGTGGCAATCAGCCCCAGCATTTT
j_gene: TRBJ2-7; len: 12; d_gene: -; abundance: -; v_gene: TRBV28; CDR3aa: CASSPGDYEQYF; CDR3nt: TGTGCCAGCAGCCCAGGAGACTACGAGCAGTACTTC
j_gene: TRBJ2-7; len: 14; d_gene: -; abundance: -; v_gene: TRBV29-1; CDR3aa: CSVSPFRQVGEQYF; CDR3nt: TGCAGCGTCTCGCCTTTTCGACAAGTAGGCGAGCAGTACTTC
j_gene: TRBJ2-2; len: 18; d_gene: TRBD1; abundance: -; v_gene: TRBV11-1; CDR3aa: CASSLGTGGPDGTGELFF; CDR3nt: TGTGCCAGCAGCCTAGGGACAGGGGGCCCCGATGGCACCGGGGAGCTGTTTTTT
j_gene: TRBJ1-2; len: 14; d_gene: -; abundance: -; v_gene: TRBV11-2; CDR3aa: CASSLRSRADGYTF; CDR3nt: TGTGCCAGCAGCTTAAGGAGCAGGGCAGATGGCTACACCTTC
j_gene: TRBJ2-3; len: 16; d_gene: TRBD2; abundance: -; v_gene: TRBV6-5; CDR3aa: CASSWALAGVPDTQYF; CDR3nt: TGTGCCAGCAGTTGGGCCCTAGCGGGAGTGCCAGATACGCAGTATTTT
j_gene: TRBJ2-7; len: 15; d_gene: -; abundance: -; v_gene: TRBV15; CDR3aa: CATSRDFSSSYEQYF; CDR3nt: TGTGCCACCAGCAGAGATTTTTCCAGCTCCTACGAGCAGTACTTC